Shown below are 8 T cell receptor beta chains from a single sample sequenced in a study of blood T cell repertoires in COVID-19. Clones were sequenced by immunoSEQ multiplex PCR, and TCRdb holds only the in-frame ones, with some missing. This sample carries under 250,000 clones, over 75% of them seen once, and the ten largest clones take roughly 10%. The specimen sequenced was peripheral blood. The receptors were gathered from a middle-aged man with COVID-19, enrolled during active disease.

This rearrangement joins TRBV2 to TRBJ2-1; 11 nucleotides match TRBD2. Germline V gene lookup returns CDR1 SNHLY and CDR2 FYNNEI. V dropped 5 bases and J dropped 7; count of bases not matched to a gene: 7. This CDR3 has 15 residues. CDR3 nucleotides: TGTGCCAGCAGTTGGTTAGCGGGGGGGCGTAATGAGCAGTTCTTC. Translated: CASSWLAGGRNEQFF. The variable domain in full, completed from reference TRBV2 and TRBJ2-1, reads EPEVTQTPSHQVTQMGQEVILRCVPISNHLYFYWYRQILGQKVEFLVSFYNNEISEKSEIFDDQFSVERPDGSNFTLKIRSTKLEDSAMYFCASSWLAGGRNEQFFGPGTRLTVL.

V is TRBV3-1 (or the pseudogene TRBV3-2) and J is TRBJ2-7; 11 positions agree with TRBD2. CDR3 length: 16 amino acids. Germline CDR1 and CDR2: LGHDT and YNNKEL (reference sequence). V dropped 0 bases and J dropped 3; count of bases not matched to a gene: 4. The CDR3 nucleotides read TGTGCCAGCAGCCAAGATCAACTAGCGGGGGACTACGAGCAGTACTTC. The encoded protein is CASSQDQLAGDYEQYF.

The chain is built from TRBV27 and TRBJ2-7; tentatively, D is TRBD1 (6 bases). Deletions cut 5 bases from V and 5 bases from J, with 13 bases between. The V gene's germline CDR1 is MNHEY and CDR2 SMNVEV (reference sequence). The CDR3 covers 13 residues. The CDR3 nucleotides are TGTGCCAGCAGTACAGGGTCTAGGCACGAGCAGTACTTC. This translates into CASSTGSRHEQYF.

The V and J genes are TRBV7-9 and TRBJ1-2; 9 nucleotides align to TRBD1. CDR1 is SEHNR and CDR2 is FQNEAQ in the germline V gene (reference sequence). The ends lost 4 bases at V and 11 bases at J; junction bases unmatched: 17. The CDR3 spans 16 residues. In nucleotides, the CDR3 is TGTGCCAGCAGCTCCAACCCCGGGACAGGGTTGATGGGGTACACCTTC. Protein: CASSSNPGTGLMGYTF.

The rearrangement joins TRBV7-9 to TRBJ2-7; weak D call: TRBD2 (6 bases). This CDR3 comprises 14 residues. Germline values: CDR1 SEHNR, CDR2 FQNEAQ (reference sequence). Trimming removed 2 bases from V and 2 bases from J, with 10 bases in between. CDR3 region: CASSLTGLPYEQYF. In DNA, the CDR3 is TGTGCCAGCAGCTTAACGGGACTCCCCTACGAGCAGTACTTC.

This chain connects TRBV2 to TRBJ1-3; a weak D match, TRBD1 (5 bases). Per the germline V gene, CDR1 is SNHLY and CDR2 is FYNNEI. The CDR3 is made up of 16 amino acids. V was trimmed by 5 bases and J by 0 bases, leaving 14 bases between them. Here the CDR3 DNA reads TGTGCCAGCAGTTCTCCTCGAGACAGCTCTGGAAACACCATATATTTT. Translated: CASSSPRDSSGNTIYF.

The chain carries TRBV2 and TRBJ2-1; D is perhaps TRBD1 (5 bases). Looked up from germline, CDR1 is SNHLY and CDR2 is FYNNEI. The length of the CDR3 is 14 residues. Trimming removed 5 bases from V and 1 base from J, with 9 bases in between. CDR3 DNA sequence: TGTGCCAGCAGTCAGGGCCGTTCCTACAATGAGCAGTTCTTC. Its translation is CASSQGRSYNEQFF.

CDR3 nucleotides: TGTGCCAGCAGTTTATGGAGGGGGCAGGGGGGAGGACAGCCCCAGCATTTT. It translates to CASSLWRGQGGGQPQHF. The rearrangement links TRBV28 to TRBJ1-5; 7 nucleotides align to TRBD1. V was clipped by 0 bases and J by 7 bases; unmatched bases: 12. The CDR3 covers 17 residues. Germline CDR1 MDHEN, CDR2 SYDVKM.